Listed below are T cell receptor beta chains from one sample, sequenced in a study of blood T cell repertoires in COVID-19. TCRdb keeps only in-frame clones here, not all; method: immunoSEQ multiplex PCR. The repertoire holds 200,000 or so clones, with roughly 84% as singletons. The sample taken for sequencing was peripheral blood. The receptors were sampled from a woman aged 60-75 years with acute or convalescent COVID-19. CDR3s include the opening cysteine and the closing phenylalanine or tryptophan. Fields, in order: clone size, J gene, D gene, V gene, CDR3 length, CDR3 protein, CDR3 DNA. A D gene is named only where the DNA matches it firmly. Size is omitted from some rows. Given values are once, few, many or a class for expanded clones.

abundance: -; j_gene: TRBJ2-3; d_gene: TRBD2; v_gene: TRBV18; len: 16; CDR3aa: CASSAGTRGAPDTQYF; CDR3nt: TGTGCCAGCTCAGCTGGGACTAGAGGTGCGCCAGATACGCAGTATTTT
abundance: -; j_gene: TRBJ2-7; d_gene: -; v_gene: TRBV12-3/TRBV12-4; len: 13; CDR3aa: CASSLGQPYEQCF; CDR3nt: TGTGCCAGCAGTCTTGGACAGCCATACGAGCAGTGCTTC
abundance: -; j_gene: TRBJ2-3; d_gene: -; v_gene: TRBV5-4; len: 15; CDR3aa: CASSLGGMGTDTQYF; CDR3nt: TGTGCCAGCAGCTTAGGAGGGATGGGCACAGATACGCAGTATTTT
abundance: -; j_gene: TRBJ1-2; d_gene: TRBD1; v_gene: TRBV19; len: 15; CDR3aa: CASSLRTGGGLGYTF; CDR3nt: TGTGCCAGTAGTCTCCGGACAGGGGGCGGTTTAGGCTACACCTTC
abundance: -; j_gene: TRBJ1-1; d_gene: TRBD1; v_gene: TRBV28; len: 14; CDR3aa: CASRRQGIRSEAFF; CDR3nt: TGTGCCAGCAGGAGACAGGGGATAAGGTCTGAAGCTTTCTTT
abundance: -; j_gene: TRBJ1-4; d_gene: TRBD1; v_gene: TRBV12-5; len: 18; CDR3aa: CASGFTGQGSIRGEKLFF; CDR3nt: TGTGCTAGTGGTTTTACGGGACAGGGTTCTATCCGCGGTGAAAAACTGTTTTTT
abundance: -; j_gene: TRBJ2-5; d_gene: TRBD2; v_gene: TRBV4-2; len: 13; CDR3aa: CASSRDYGETQYF; CDR3nt: TGTGCCAGCAGCCGGGACTACGGGGAGACCCAGTACTTC
abundance: -; j_gene: TRBJ1-2; d_gene: TRBD1; v_gene: TRBV7-9; len: 15; CDR3aa: CASSQGTGGNYGYTF; CDR3nt: TGTGCCAGCAGCCAGGGGACAGGGGGGAACTATGGCTACACCTTC
abundance: -; j_gene: TRBJ1-2; d_gene: -; v_gene: TRBV7-2; len: 15; CDR3aa: CASSLRQKLRVGYTF; CDR3nt: TGTGCCAGCAGCTTAAGACAGAAGTTAAGAGTTGGCTACACCTTC
abundance: -; j_gene: TRBJ1-1; d_gene: -; v_gene: TRBV5-6; len: 13; CDR3aa: CASSFTSDSEAFF; CDR3nt: TGTGCCAGCAGCTTCACCAGTGACTCTGAAGCTTTCTTT
abundance: -; j_gene: TRBJ1-2; d_gene: -; v_gene: TRBV29-1; len: 14; CDR3aa: CSVGRPTGGEGYTF; CDR3nt: TGCAGCGTTGGCCGACCTACGGGAGGAGAAGGCTACACCTTC
abundance: -; j_gene: TRBJ1-5; d_gene: -; v_gene: TRBV10-2; len: 14; CDR3aa: CASSAQGRDQPQHF; CDR3nt: TGCGCCAGCAGTGCACAGGGTCGGGACCAGCCCCAGCATTTT
abundance: -; j_gene: TRBJ2-5; d_gene: -; v_gene: TRBV7-8; len: 13; CDR3aa: CASSFGGRETQYF; CDR3nt: TGTGCCAGCAGCTTTGGCGGGCGGGAGACCCAGTACTTC
abundance: -; j_gene: TRBJ1-2; d_gene: TRBD1; v_gene: TRBV29-1; len: 11; CDR3aa: CSAQGADGYTF; CDR3nt: TGCAGCGCACAGGGGGCGGATGGCTACACCTTC
abundance: -; j_gene: TRBJ1-4; d_gene: -; v_gene: TRBV21-1; len: 15; CDR3aa: CASSKITRVNEKLFF; CDR3nt: TGTGCCAGCAGCAAAATCACCCGGGTTAATGAAAAACTGTTTTTT
abundance: -; j_gene: TRBJ1-2; d_gene: -; v_gene: TRBV13; len: 16; CDR3aa: CASSTYRGGRVYGYTF; CDR3nt: TGTGCCAGCAGCACCTACCGCGGGGGGCGCGTCTATGGCTACACCTTC
abundance: -; j_gene: TRBJ2-7; d_gene: -; v_gene: TRBV6-1; len: 14; CDR3aa: CASSEGDRSYEQYF; CDR3nt: TGTGCCAGCAGTGAAGGTGACAGGAGCTACGAGCAGTACTTC
abundance: few; j_gene: TRBJ2-2; d_gene: TRBD2; v_gene: TRBV5-1; len: 18; CDR3aa: CASSLEVAGGPWTGELFF; CDR3nt: TGCGCCAGCAGCTTGGAGGTTGCGGGGGGCCCGTGGACCGGGGAGCTGTTTTTT
abundance: -; j_gene: TRBJ1-5; d_gene: -; v_gene: TRBV4-2; len: 14; CDR3aa: CASSQDRVSQPQHF; CDR3nt: TGTGCCAGCAGCCAAGACAGGGTAAGCCAGCCCCAGCATTTT
abundance: once; j_gene: TRBJ1-5; d_gene: -; v_gene: TRBV24-1; len: 19; CDR3aa: CATSEYLTVRKVSNQPQHF; CDR3nt: TGTGCCACCAGTGAGTACCTAACAGTCCGGAAGGTGAGCAATCAGCCCCAGCATTTT
abundance: -; j_gene: TRBJ2-3; d_gene: -; v_gene: TRBV12-3/TRBV12-4; len: 13; CDR3aa: CASGTDRTDTQYF; CDR3nt: TGTGCCAGCGGTACAGATCGCACAGATACGCAGTATTTT
abundance: -; j_gene: TRBJ2-1; d_gene: -; v_gene: TRBV6-1; len: 15; CDR3aa: CASSEQGGSYNEQFF; CDR3nt: TGTGCCAGCAGTGAACAGGGGGGTTCCTACAATGAGCAGTTCTTC
abundance: few; j_gene: TRBJ1-1; d_gene: TRBD1; v_gene: TRBV5-1; len: 14; CDR3aa: CASSSGTGGTEAFF; CDR3nt: TGCGCCAGCAGCTCCGGGACAGGGGGCACTGAAGCTTTCTTT
abundance: -; j_gene: TRBJ1-2; d_gene: TRBD1; v_gene: TRBV14; len: 13; CDR3aa: CASSRGQGYGYTF; CDR3nt: TGTGCCAGCAGCCGGGGACAGGGGTATGGCTACACCTTC
abundance: -; j_gene: TRBJ2-7; d_gene: -; v_gene: TRBV5-6; len: 12; CDR3aa: CASSPQGYEQYF; CDR3nt: TGTGCCAGCAGCCCGCAGGGTTACGAGCAGTACTTC
abundance: -; j_gene: TRBJ1-2; d_gene: -; v_gene: TRBV5-1; len: 16; CDR3aa: CASSLGTSWGGYGYTF; CDR3nt: TGCGCCAGCAGCTTGGGCACTTCTTGGGGAGGCTATGGCTACACCTTC
abundance: -; j_gene: TRBJ1-4; d_gene: -; v_gene: TRBV5-1; len: 13; CDR3aa: CASSVGSNEKLFF; CDR3nt: TGCGCCAGCAGCGTAGGGAGTAATGAAAAACTGTTTTTT
abundance: -; j_gene: TRBJ2-7; d_gene: TRBD1; v_gene: TRBV19; len: 15; CDR3aa: CTSSSTGTGVNEQYF; CDR3nt: TGTACCAGTAGTTCGACCGGGACAGGGGTGAACGAGCAGTACTTC
abundance: -; j_gene: TRBJ2-2; d_gene: -; v_gene: TRBV9; len: 12; CDR3aa: CASSLQSGELFF; CDR3nt: TGTGCCAGCAGCCTACAGTCCGGGGAGCTGTTTTTT
abundance: -; j_gene: TRBJ1-6; d_gene: -; v_gene: TRBV12-3/TRBV12-4; len: 12; CDR3aa: CASSSFSSPLHF; CDR3nt: TGTGCCAGCAGCTCTTTTAGTTCACCCCTCCACTTT
abundance: -; j_gene: TRBJ2-2; d_gene: -; v_gene: TRBV10-2; len: 15; CDR3aa: CASSDGDKNTGELFF; CDR3nt: TGCGCCAGCAGTGATGGGGACAAGAACACCGGGGAGCTGTTTTTT
abundance: few; j_gene: TRBJ2-1; d_gene: TRBD2; v_gene: TRBV3-1/TRBV3-2; len: 14; CDR3aa: CASSRLAGSNEQFF; CDR3nt: TGTGCCAGCAGCCGACTAGCGGGGAGTAATGAGCAGTTCTTC
abundance: -; j_gene: TRBJ2-7; d_gene: -; v_gene: TRBV3-1/TRBV3-2; len: 13; CDR3aa: CASSQRGPYEQYF; CDR3nt: TGTGCCAGCAGCCAGCGGGGCCCCTACGAGCAGTACTTC
abundance: -; j_gene: TRBJ2-1; d_gene: TRBD2; v_gene: TRBV15; len: 13; CDR3aa: CATSKTSESEQFF; CDR3nt: TGTGCCACCAGCAAGACTAGCGAAAGTGAGCAGTTCTTC
abundance: -; j_gene: TRBJ1-2; d_gene: -; v_gene: TRBV30; len: 12; CDR3aa: CAYPRGGDGYTF; CDR3nt: TGTGCCTACCCGAGGGGGGGGGATGGCTACACCTTC
abundance: -; j_gene: TRBJ2-2; d_gene: TRBD2; v_gene: TRBV7-8; len: 18; CDR3aa: CASSLVFSGGLNTGELFF; CDR3nt: TGTGCCAGCAGCTTAGTGTTTAGCGGGGGGCTGAACACCGGGGAGCTGTTTTTT
abundance: -; j_gene: TRBJ2-5; d_gene: -; v_gene: TRBV29-1; len: 11; CDR3aa: CSTSAGETQYF; CDR3nt: TGCAGCACCTCCGCCGGGGAGACCCAGTACTTC
abundance: once; j_gene: TRBJ1-4; d_gene: -; v_gene: TRBV7-8; len: 15; CDR3aa: CASSLDGALNEKLFF; CDR3nt: TGTGCCAGCAGCTTAGACGGAGCCCTTAATGAAAAACTGTTTTTT
abundance: many; j_gene: TRBJ1-1; d_gene: -; v_gene: TRBV4-1; len: 14; CDR3aa: CASSQPSTGSEAFF; CDR3nt: TGCGCCAGCAGCCAACCCTCAACAGGGTCTGAAGCTTTCTTT
abundance: -; j_gene: TRBJ2-7; d_gene: TRBD1; v_gene: TRBV6-2/TRBV6-3; len: 18; CDR3aa: CASSLRQGTPRRTYEQYF; CDR3nt: TGTGCCAGCAGCCTTAGACAGGGGACGCCGAGGAGAACCTACGAGCAGTACTTC
abundance: once; j_gene: TRBJ2-7; d_gene: -; v_gene: TRBV5-6; len: 14; CDR3aa: CASSLDLSSYEQYF; CDR3nt: TGTGCCAGCAGCTTGGACCTCAGCTCCTACGAGCAGTACTTC
abundance: once; j_gene: TRBJ1-2; d_gene: TRBD1; v_gene: TRBV4-1; len: 16; CDR3aa: CASSRTGVVAGEGYTF; CDR3nt: TGCGCCAGCAGCCGTACAGGGGTCGTAGCAGGGGAAGGCTACACCTTC
abundance: few; j_gene: TRBJ1-5; d_gene: TRBD1; v_gene: TRBV5-6; len: 15; CDR3aa: CASSLGQGGNQPQHF; CDR3nt: TGTGCCAGCAGCTTAGGACAGGGAGGCAATCAGCCCCAGCATTTT
abundance: -; j_gene: TRBJ2-7; d_gene: TRBD1; v_gene: TRBV6-5; len: 15; CDR3aa: CASTTDRRASYEQYF; CDR3nt: TGTGCCAGCACCACGGACAGGAGAGCGTCCTACGAGCAGTACTTC
abundance: -; j_gene: TRBJ1-4; d_gene: -; v_gene: TRBV19; len: 12; CDR3aa: CASSKGFEKLFF; CDR3nt: TGTGCCAGTAGTAAGGGGTTTGAAAAACTGTTTTTT
abundance: -; j_gene: TRBJ1-5; d_gene: TRBD1; v_gene: TRBV6-5; len: 15; CDR3aa: CASSLDGTGHQPQHF; CDR3nt: TGTGCCAGCAGTTTGGACGGGACAGGGCATCAGCCCCAGCATTTT
abundance: -; j_gene: TRBJ1-2; d_gene: TRBD1; v_gene: TRBV7-9; len: 14; CDR3aa: CASSFGQGLGGYTF; CDR3nt: TGTGCCAGCAGCTTTGGACAGGGCCTAGGAGGCTACACCTTC